The sequence of this T cell receptor (beta chain) was determined in a study of monozygotic twins with inflammatory bowel disease. The CDR3 consists of 13 residues. Germline CDR1 ENHRY, CDR2 SYGVKD. Study outcomes and limitations: Differences in immunosuppressive treatment may have been a source of added variability in patient repertoires.

Reanalyzing the 5' RACE reads, TCRdb keeps one entry per CDR3 protein, without DNA. The listing records some 400,000 distinct CDR3 sequences. In regard to this clonotype: Its antigen is undetermined.

Sequenced: blood. The chain combines TRBV10-3 with TRBJ2-2. The sequence derives from a human donor with ulcerative colitis or Crohn's disease, or a healthy co-twin of an affected twin (not recorded which). The CDR3 region is CAILDPNTGELFF.